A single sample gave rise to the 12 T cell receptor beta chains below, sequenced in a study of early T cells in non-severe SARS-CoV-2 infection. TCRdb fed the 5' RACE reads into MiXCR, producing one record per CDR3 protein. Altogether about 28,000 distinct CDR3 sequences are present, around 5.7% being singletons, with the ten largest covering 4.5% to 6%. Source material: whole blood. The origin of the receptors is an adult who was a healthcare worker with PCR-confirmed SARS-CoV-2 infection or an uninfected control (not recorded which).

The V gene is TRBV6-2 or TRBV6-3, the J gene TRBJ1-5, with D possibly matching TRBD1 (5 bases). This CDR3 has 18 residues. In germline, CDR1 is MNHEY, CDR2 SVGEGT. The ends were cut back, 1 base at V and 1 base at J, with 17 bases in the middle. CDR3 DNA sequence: TGTGCCAGCAGTTACTTGGGACCCTCGGGCGTAAGCAATCAGCCCCAGCATTTT. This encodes CASSYLGPSGVSNQPQHF.

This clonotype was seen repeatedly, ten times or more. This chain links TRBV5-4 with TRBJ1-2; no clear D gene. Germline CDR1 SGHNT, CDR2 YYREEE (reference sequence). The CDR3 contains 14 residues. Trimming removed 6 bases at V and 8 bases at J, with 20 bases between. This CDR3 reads CASTTWNTGGGYTF. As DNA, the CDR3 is TGTGCCAGCACCACTTGGAACACCGGAGGAGGCTACACCTTC.

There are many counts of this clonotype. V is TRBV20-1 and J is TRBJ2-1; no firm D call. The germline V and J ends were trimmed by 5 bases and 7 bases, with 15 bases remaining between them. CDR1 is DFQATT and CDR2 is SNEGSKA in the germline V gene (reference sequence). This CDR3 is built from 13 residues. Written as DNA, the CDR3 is TGCAGTGCTTGGGCCTCCACGGTAAATGAGCAGTTCTTC. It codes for CSAWASTVNEQFF.

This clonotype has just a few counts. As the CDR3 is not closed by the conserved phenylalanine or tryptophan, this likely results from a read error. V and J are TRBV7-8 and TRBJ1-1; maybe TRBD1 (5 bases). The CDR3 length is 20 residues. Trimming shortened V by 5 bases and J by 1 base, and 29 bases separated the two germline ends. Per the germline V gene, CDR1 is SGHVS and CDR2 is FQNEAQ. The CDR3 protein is CASSPLLAAGWGMGNTEAFL. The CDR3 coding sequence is TGTGCCAGCAGCCCCCTCTTAGCGGCGGGCTGGGGGATGGGGAACACTGAAGCTTTCCTT.

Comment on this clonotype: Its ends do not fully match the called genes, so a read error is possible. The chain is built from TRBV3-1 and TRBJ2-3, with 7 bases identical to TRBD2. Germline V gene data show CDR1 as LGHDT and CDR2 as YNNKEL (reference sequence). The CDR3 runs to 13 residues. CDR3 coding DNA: TGTGCCTGCAGCCGTCGGGGGGCAGATACGCAGTATTTT. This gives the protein CACSRRGADTQYF.

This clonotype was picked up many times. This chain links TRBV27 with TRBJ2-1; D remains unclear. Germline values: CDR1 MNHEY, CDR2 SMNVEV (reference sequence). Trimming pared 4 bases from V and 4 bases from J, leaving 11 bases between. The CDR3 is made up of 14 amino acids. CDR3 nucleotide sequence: TGTGCCAGCAGTTACCGCCTCGAATACAATGAGCAGTTCTTC. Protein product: CASSYRLEYNEQFF.

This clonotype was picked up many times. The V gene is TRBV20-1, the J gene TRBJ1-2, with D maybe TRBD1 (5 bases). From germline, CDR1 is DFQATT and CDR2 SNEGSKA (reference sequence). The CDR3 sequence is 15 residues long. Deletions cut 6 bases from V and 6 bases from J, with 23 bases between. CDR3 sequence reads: CSAPPLDTFRDGYTF. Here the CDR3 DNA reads TGCAGTGCCCCCCCGTTGGATACTTTCAGGGATGGCTACACCTTC.

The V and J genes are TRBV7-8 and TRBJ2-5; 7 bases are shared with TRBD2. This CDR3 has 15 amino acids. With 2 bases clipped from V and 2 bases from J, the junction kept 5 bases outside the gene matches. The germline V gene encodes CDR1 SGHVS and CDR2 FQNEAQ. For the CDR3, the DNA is TGTGCCAGCAGCTTAATGGCGGGGGAGCAAGAGACCCAGTACTTC. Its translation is CASSLMAGEQETQYF.

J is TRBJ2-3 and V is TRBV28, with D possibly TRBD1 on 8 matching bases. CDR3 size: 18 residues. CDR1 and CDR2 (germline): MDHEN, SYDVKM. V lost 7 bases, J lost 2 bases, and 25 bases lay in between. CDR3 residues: CASIPPGQGGGSTDTQYF. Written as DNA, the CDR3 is TGTGCCAGCATTCCCCCCGGACAGGGAGGGGGGTCCACAGATACGCAGTATTTT. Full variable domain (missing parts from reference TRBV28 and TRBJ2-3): DVKVTQSSRYLVKRTGEKVFLECVQDMDHENMFWYRQDPGLGLRLIYFSYDVKMKEKGDIPEGYSVSREKKERFSLILESASTNQTSMYLCASIPPGQGGGSTDTQYFGPGTRLTVL.

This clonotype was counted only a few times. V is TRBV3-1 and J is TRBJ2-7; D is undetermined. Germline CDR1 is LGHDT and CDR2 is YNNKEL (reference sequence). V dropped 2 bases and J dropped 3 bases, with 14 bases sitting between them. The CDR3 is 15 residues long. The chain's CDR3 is CASSQSPRNIYEQYF. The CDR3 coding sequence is TGTGCCAGCAGCCAATCACCCCGGAATATCTACGAGCAGTACTTC.

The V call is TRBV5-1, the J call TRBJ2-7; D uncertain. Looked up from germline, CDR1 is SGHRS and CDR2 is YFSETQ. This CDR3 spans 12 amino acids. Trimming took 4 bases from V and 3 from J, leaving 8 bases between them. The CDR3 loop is CASSLNYYEQYF. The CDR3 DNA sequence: TGCGCCAGCAGCCTGAACTACTACGAGCAGTACTTC.

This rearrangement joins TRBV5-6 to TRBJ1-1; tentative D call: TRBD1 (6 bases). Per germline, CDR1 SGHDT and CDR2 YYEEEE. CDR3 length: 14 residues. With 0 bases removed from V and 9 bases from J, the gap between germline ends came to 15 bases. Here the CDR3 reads CASSLVMSGGQAFF. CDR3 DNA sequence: TGTGCCAGCAGCTTGGTAATGTCTGGGGGGCAAGCTTTCTTT.